The clone carrying this T cell receptor beta chain was counted ten times or more. Its specificity is unknown. TCR beta libraries were made by quantitative 5'-RACE with molecular barcodes. Each CDR3 protein is one row after TCRdb ran MiXCR on the 5' RACE reads. This table has about 500,000 distinct CDR3 sequences, roughly an eighth appearing once. The data originate from a study of CD8 T cells in ankylosing spondylitis. Study-level points and caveats: Certain motif variants had earlier appeared in reactive arthritis synovial fluid and blood. A TCR beta motif of several highly homologous variants appeared characteristic of ankylosing spondylitis blood. Significant enrichment of disease-linked clones was reportedly seen in matched ankylosing spondylitis synovial fluid.

Germline loops: CDR1 SGHRS, CDR2 YFSETQ. V was pared by 1 base and J by 7 bases, with 15 bases between. The CDR3 is 15 amino acids. Input material: blood, either unsorted or a sorted T cell fraction (not recorded which). The chain joins TRBV5-1 to TRBJ1-5; D might be TRBD1 (5 bases). This TCR was recovered from a male donor with ankylosing spondylitis. The CDR3 is CASSLLGTVGQPQHF. DNA for the CDR3: TGCGCCAGCAGCTTGCTGGGGACGGTGGGGCAGCCCCAGCATTTT.